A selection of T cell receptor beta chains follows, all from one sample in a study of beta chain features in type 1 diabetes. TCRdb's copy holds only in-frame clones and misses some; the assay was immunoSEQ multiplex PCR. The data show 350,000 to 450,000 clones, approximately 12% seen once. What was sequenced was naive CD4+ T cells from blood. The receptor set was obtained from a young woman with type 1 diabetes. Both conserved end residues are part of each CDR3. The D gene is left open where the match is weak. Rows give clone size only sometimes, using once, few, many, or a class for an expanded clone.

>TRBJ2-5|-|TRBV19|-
CASTQTVGVLAETQYF
TGTGCCAGTACCCAAACTGTCGGGGTGCTGGCAGAGACCCAGTACTTC
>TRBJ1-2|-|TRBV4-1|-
CASSQDEPGGYGYTF
TGCGCCAGCAGCCAAGATGAGCCCGGGGGCTATGGCTACACCTTC
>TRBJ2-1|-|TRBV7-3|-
CASSLPGGLGGEQFF
TGTGCCAGCAGCTTACCCGGCGGGCTTGGAGGTGAGCAGTTCTTC
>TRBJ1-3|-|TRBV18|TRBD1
CASSPQDRASGNTIYF
TGTGCCAGCTCACCACAGGACAGGGCGTCGGGAAACACCATATATTTT
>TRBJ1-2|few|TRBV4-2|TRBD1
CAARDRVDGYTF
TGTGCCGCCCGGGACAGGGTTGATGGCTACACCTTC
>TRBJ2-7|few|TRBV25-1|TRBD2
CASSVTSGGPEQYF
TGTGCCAGCAGTGTGACTAGCGGGGGCCCCGAGCAGTACTTC
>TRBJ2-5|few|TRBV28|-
CASSFQGRETQYF
TGTGCCAGCAGTTTTCAGGGAAGAGAGACCCAGTACTTC
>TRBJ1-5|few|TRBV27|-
CASSLAEKYQPQHF
TGTGCCAGCAGTTTAGCAGAAAAATATCAGCCCCAGCATTTT
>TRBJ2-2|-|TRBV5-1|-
CASSFVAGSTGELFF
TGCGCCAGCAGCTTTGTGGCCGGGAGCACCGGGGAGCTGTTTTTT
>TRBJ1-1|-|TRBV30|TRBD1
CAWKVWDSVWNTEAFF
TGTGCCTGGAAGGTATGGGACAGTGTCTGGAACACTGAAGCTTTCTTT
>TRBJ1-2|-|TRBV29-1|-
CSVGGGGSGYTF
TGCAGCGTTGGGGGTGGGGGCAGTGGCTACACCTTC
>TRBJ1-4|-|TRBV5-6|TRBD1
CASALRTGNEKLFF
TGTGCCAGCGCCCTCAGGACAGGAAATGAAAAACTGTTTTTT
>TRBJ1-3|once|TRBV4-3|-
CASSPERTVGNTIYF
TGCGCCAGCAGCCCGGAAAGGACAGTTGGAAACACCATATATTTT